This T cell receptor (beta chain) was recorded in a study of cytomegalovirus exposure and HLA in healthy donors. For the study at large: Earlier, some 180 million T cells were analyzed, and some 120 million unique TCR beta sequences were found among them.

Germline V gene sequence: CDR1 MRHNA, CDR2 SNTAGT. Deletions cut 0 bases from V and 0 bases from J, with 12 bases between. The CDR3 is 17 residues long. Regarding the study as a whole: Certain indistinguishable V segments, among them TRBV6-2 and TRBV6-3, were excluded. Reportedly, diagnosis of cytomegalovirus status by the classifier showed high specificity and sensitivity. The CMV antigen specificity of a few CMV-associated chains was confirmed through in vitro analysis.

The PCR was carried out with 60 Vbeta primers and 13 Jbeta primers. Here immunoSEQ multiplex PCR was the method, and the copy in TCRdb shows in-frame clones only, minus some. The repertoire holds more than 150,000 clones, with about 81% as singletons. This clone occurred once. Its antigen is unidentified. This sequence joins TRBV6-4 and TRBJ1-3, with a tentative D call TRBD1 (6 bases). This sequence was found in a man in his forties in good health and CMV-seronegative. The sequenced sample consisted of PBMCs. The CDR3 bases are TGTGCCAGCAGTGACTCGACGGACAGAAACTCTGGAAACACCATATATTTT. Translated: CASSDSTDRNSGNTIYF.